The 30 T cell receptor beta chains listed next were all sequenced from one sample in a study of blood T cell repertoires in COVID-19. Assay: immunoSEQ multiplex PCR; the TCRdb copy retains only in-frame clones and omits some. This table has about 470,000 clones, roughly 87% appearing once. The material sequenced was PBMCs or T cells enriched from blood (not recorded which). These receptors originate from a woman between 18 and 29 years old who had recovered from COVID-19.

This sequence joins TRBV6-5 and TRBJ1-2; D is perhaps TRBD1 (6 bases). Germline V gene data show CDR1 as MNHEY and CDR2 as SVGAGI. V was clipped by 7 bases and J by 4 bases, with 19 bases between them. This CDR3 comprises 15 residues. The CDR3 DNA sequence: TGTGCCAGCACTCCCCACCGGGACAACAGCTATGGCTACACCTTC. This codes for CASTPHRDNSYGYTF.

The V call is TRBV28, the J call TRBJ2-7, with TRBD1 matching over 9 bases. Germline V lookup: CDR1 MDHEN, CDR2 SYDVKM. V shed 5 bases, J shed 7 bases, and the junction held 12 bases outside the gene matches. CDR3 length equals 15 residues. The CDR3 nucleotides are TGTGCCAGCAGTCTCTGGGGGACAGGGCCTGGAGAGCAGTACTTC. It translates to CASSLWGTGPGEQYF.

This chain links TRBV11-3 with TRBJ2-2, with D unresolved. This CDR3 spans 13 amino acids. Trimming removed 5 bases at V and 4 bases at J, with 8 bases between. From germline, CDR1 is SGHNT and CDR2 YENEEA. CDR3 in DNA: TGTGCCAGCAGCCCTTCCCCCACCGGGGAGCTGTTTTTT. This codes for CASSPSPTGELFF.

This sequence joins TRBV6-5 and TRBJ1-5, with 8 nucleotides matching TRBD1. The length of the CDR3 is 12 residues. The V and J ends lost 5 bases and 11 bases, in that order; junction bases with no gene match: 5. Looked up from germline, CDR1 is MNHEY and CDR2 is SVGAGI. CDR3 DNA sequence: TGTGCCAGCAGTAAACCAGGGGGCACCCAGCATTTT. Protein sequence: CASSKPGGTQHF.

This clone was detected only once. This rearrangement joins TRBV3-1 (or the pseudogene TRBV3-2) to TRBJ2-3; D may be TRBD1 (5 bases). V was clipped by 0 bases and J by 2 bases, with 9 bases between them. CDR3 length: 15 residues. Germline CDR1 and CDR2: LGHDT and YNNKEL (reference sequence). The CDR3 protein is CASSQDRQNTDTQYF. The CDR3 nucleotides are TGTGCCAGCAGCCAAGACCGACAGAACACAGATACGCAGTATTTT.

V is TRBV28 and J is TRBJ1-2, with a possible D match to TRBD1 (6 bases). Trimming took off 2 bases at V and 8 bases at J, with 15 bases between the two ends. Germline assignment: CDR1 MDHEN and CDR2 SYDVKM. The CDR3 has 14 amino acids. The CDR3 sequence is CASSLQGQLWGYTF. The CDR3 nucleotides read TGTGCCAGCAGTTTACAGGGGCAGTTATGGGGCTACACCTTC.

This sequence joins TRBV29-1 and TRBJ2-7, with a weak D call TRBD1 (6 bases). Per the germline V gene, CDR1 is SQVTM and CDR2 is ANQGSEA. The length of the CDR3 is 14 residues. Trimming cost V 6 bases and J 3 bases, with 18 bases left between them. The CDR3 DNA follows: TGCAGCGTGGCGGACAGACTTAGCCTCTACGAGCAGTACTTC. Amino acids: CSVADRLSLYEQYF.

This rearrangement joins TRBV15 to TRBJ2-3; 10 bases line up with TRBD1. The CDR3 loop spans 16 amino acids. Germline assignment: CDR1 LNHNV and CDR2 YYDKDF (reference sequence). Unmatched junction bases numbered 5, after V lost 2 bases and J lost 3 bases. CDR3 loop: CATSRPGQGVTDTQYF. The CDR3 DNA reads as TGTGCCACCAGCAGACCCGGACAGGGGGTAACAGATACGCAGTATTTT.

V and J are TRBV2 and TRBJ2-3, with D perhaps matching TRBD2 (7 bases). Germline CDR1 SNHLY, CDR2 FYNNEI. Trimming pared 10 bases from V and 5 bases from J, leaving 16 bases between. This CDR3 region has 13 residues. CDR3 amino acids: CAISGGGGDTQYF. DNA of the CDR3: TGTGCCATCTCTGGGGGGGGCGGAGATACGCAGTATTTT.

The chain couples TRBV28 to TRBJ2-7; D is perhaps TRBD1 (6 bases). Germline V gene lookup returns CDR1 MDHEN and CDR2 SYDVKM. Trimming removed 6 bases at V and 3 bases at J, with 18 bases between. The CDR3 spans 15 residues. CDR3 DNA: TGTGCCAGCAGCCAACACAGGGACCTTAACTACGAGCAGTACTTC. Translated: CASSQHRDLNYEQYF. The complete variable domain, with remaining parts taken from reference TRBV28 and TRBJ2-7, reads DVKVTQSSRYLVKRTGEKVFLECVQDMDHENMFWYRQDPGLGLRLIYFSYDVKMKEKGDIPEGYSVSREKKERFSLILESASTNQTSMYLCASSQHRDLNYEQYFGPGTRLTVT.

This clone has just a few counts. The chain couples TRBV4-1 to TRBJ1-1, with 8 bases that match TRBD1. After removal of 4 bases from V and 3 bases from J, the junction contained 16 bases not matched to a gene. The CDR3 consists of 18 residues. Germline V gene lookup returns CDR1 MGHRA and CDR2 YSYEKL. The CDR3 region is CASSPLGQGDFKDTEAFF. The CDR3 nucleotides are TGCGCCAGCAGCCCCCTCGGACAGGGAGATTTCAAGGACACTGAAGCTTTCTTT.

J is TRBJ1-2 and V is TRBV27, with TRBD1 as a possible D gene (5 bases). The CDR3 has 15 amino acids. Per germline, CDR1 MNHEY and CDR2 SMNVEV (reference sequence). V lost 2 bases, J lost 2 bases, and 12 bases lay in between. In DNA, the CDR3 is TGTGCCAGCAGTTTAGTACGGGACTCAAACTATGGCTACACCTTC. It codes for CASSLVRDSNYGYTF.

V is TRBV2 and J is TRBJ2-3; D call uncertain. The CDR3 totals 11 residues. The ends were cut back, 4 bases at V and 5 bases at J, with 4 bases in the middle. Germline assignment: CDR1 SNHLY and CDR2 FYNNEI. The CDR3 here is CASSAIDTQYF. The CDR3 DNA sequence: TGTGCCAGCAGTGCTATAGATACGCAGTATTTT.

V and J are TRBV14 and TRBJ2-2, with a tentative D call TRBD1 (5 bases). CDR1 SGHDN and CDR2 FVKESK come from the germline V gene. Trimming removed 7 bases at V and 5 bases at J, with 8 bases between. The CDR3 is 12 residues long. CDR3 sequence reads: CASKKGTGELFF. The CDR3 coding sequence is TGTGCCAGCAAGAAGGGGACCGGGGAGCTGTTTTTT.

This sequence joins TRBV18 and TRBJ2-1; D might be TRBD2 (5 bases). The V gene's germline CDR1 is KGHSH and CDR2 LQKENI. CDR3 length: 15 amino acids. V lost 0 bases and J lost 9, with 15 bases in between. The DNA for the CDR3 is TGTGCCAGCTCACCACCGTGGGGTCTAGGAGGTGAGCAGTTCTTC. Its protein product is CASSPPWGLGGEQFF.

J is TRBJ1-1 and V is TRBV18, with TRBD1 matching 8 bases. The J segment lost 6 bases and the V segment lost 3 bases, leaving 9 bases of the junction unmatched. Germline V gene lookup returns CDR1 KGHSH and CDR2 LQKENI. The length of the CDR3 is 15 residues. CDR3 region: CASSPSSDRAAEAFF. The CDR3 coding sequence is TGTGCCAGCTCACCCTCATCGGACAGGGCGGCTGAAGCTTTCTTT. Variable domain in full (rest from reference TRBV18 and TRBJ1-1): NAGVMQNPRHLVRRRGQEARLRCSPMKGHSHVYWYRQLPEEGLKFMVYLQKENIIDESGMPKERFSAEFPKEGPSILRIQQVVRGDSAAYFCASSPSSDRAAEAFFGQGTRLTVV.

V usage is TRBV5-4 and J usage is TRBJ2-1; possibly TRBD2 for D (6 bases). Trimming stripped 4 bases from V and 8 bases from J, with 13 bases between. The germline V gene encodes CDR1 SGHNT and CDR2 YYREEE (reference sequence). The CDR3 has 13 amino acids. The CDR3 here is CASSLGGDDEQFF. The CDR3 DNA reads as TGTGCCAGCAGCCTAGGCGGGGACGATGAGCAGTTCTTC.

The chain links TRBV19 to TRBJ2-7; perhaps TRBD1 as D (6 bases). The CDR3 is 15 residues long. The V and J ends lost 4 bases and 2 bases respectively, with 15 bases between them. The germline V gene encodes CDR1 LNHDA and CDR2 SQIVND (reference sequence). CDR3 region: CASSTHTGNPYEQYF. CDR3 DNA sequence: TGTGCCAGTAGTACCCACACAGGGAACCCCTACGAGCAGTACTTC.

The chain carries TRBV14 and TRBJ1-3; possible D gene TRBD1, 6 bases. The V gene's germline CDR1 is SGHDN and CDR2 FVKESK. Trimming shortened V by 2 bases and J by 4 bases, and 12 bases separated the two germline ends. This CDR3 region has 15 residues. The CDR3: CASSQNQGPGNTIYF. The CDR3 DNA is TGTGCCAGCAGCCAAAATCAGGGGCCGGGAAACACCATATATTTT.

In its sample, this clone was seen once. J is TRBJ2-7 and V is TRBV11-2; 11 bases match TRBD1. This CDR3 spans 16 amino acids. Germline V gives CDR1 SGHAT, CDR2 FQNNGV. Trimming removed 6 bases from V and 1 base from J; junction bases left unmatched: 8. CDR3 residues: CASSQPGQGGSYEQYF. In nucleotides, the CDR3 is TGTGCCAGCAGTCAACCGGGACAGGGGGGGTCCTACGAGCAGTACTTC.

Here the CDR3 reads CASDRGTDTQYF. CDR3 bases: TGTGCCAGCGACAGGGGCACAGATACGCAGTATTTT. The rearrangement joins TRBV2 to TRBJ2-3; TRBD1 aligns across 7 bases. Germline CDR1 and CDR2: SNHLY and FYNNEI. V gave up 8 bases and J gave up 1 base; unmatched junction bases: 0. This CDR3 spans 12 amino acids.

This clone has only a few counts. The CDR3 reads CASSLGSSSYEQYF. The CDR3 DNA follows: TGTGCCAGCAGTTTGGGCAGCTCCTCTTACGAGCAGTACTTC. The chain is built from TRBV27 and TRBJ2-7; D gene ambiguous. There are 14 residues in the CDR3. Trimming left V 3 bases short and J 4 bases short, with 13 bases between. CDR1 is MNHEY and CDR2 is SMNVEV in the germline V gene (reference sequence).

V is TRBV5-4 and J is TRBJ1-4, with D unclear. The CDR3 has 15 residues. The V gene's germline CDR1 is SGHNT and CDR2 YYREEE (reference sequence). Between the trimmed V and J ends, which lost 5 bases and 0 bases, there was a span of 11 bases. This chain's CDR3 is CASRQDGATNEKLFF. The DNA for the CDR3 is TGTGCCAGCAGACAAGACGGAGCAACTAATGAAAAACTGTTTTTT.

This clone appeared a single time. This chain connects TRBV19 to TRBJ2-5, with TRBD2 matching 11 bases. The germline gives CDR1 LNHDA, CDR2 SQIVND (reference sequence). The CDR3 runs 16 residues. J lost 2 bases, V lost 4 bases, and 6 bases had no gene match. The CDR3 region has the DNA TGTGCCAGTAGTACTACTAGCGGGGGTTATCAAGAGACCCAGTACTTC. Encoded protein: CASSTTSGGYQETQYF.

The chain carries TRBV7-9 and TRBJ1-3; 7 bases map to TRBD1. Germline lookup yields CDR1 SEHNR and CDR2 FQNEAQ (reference sequence). CDR3 length equals 16 residues. Germline trimming cut 5 bases from V and 0 bases from J; bases unmatched to any gene: 7. CDR3 nucleotide sequence: TGTGCCAGCAGCGCCGGGGACAGTAACTCTGGAAACACCATATATTTT. This codes for CASSAGDSNSGNTIYF. The full variable domain, in which reference TRBV7-9 and TRBJ1-3 provide the parts outside the CDR3, is DTGVSQNPRHKITKRGQNVTFRCDPISEHNRLYWYRQTLGQGPEFLTYFQNEAQLEKSRLLSDRFSAERPKGSFSTLEIQRTEQGDSAMYLCASSAGDSNSGNTIYFGEGSWLTVV.

With respect to this clone: Other DNA sequences in the same sample also yield this CDR3. The chain employs TRBV6-5 and TRBJ1-2; D uncertain. The germline V gene has CDR1 MNHEY and CDR2 SVGAGI. V was pared by 5 bases and J by 3 bases, with 7 bases between. The CDR3 length is 12 residues. CDR3 in amino acids: CASSPGDYGYTF. The CDR3 DNA reads as TGTGCCAGCAGTCCGGGAGACTATGGCTACACCTTC.

J is TRBJ1-5 and V is TRBV7-8; unclear D gene. Trimming removed 7 bases from V and 5 bases from J, with 12 bases in between. This CDR3 contains 13 residues. Per germline, CDR1 SGHVS and CDR2 FQNEAQ. In nucleotides, the CDR3 is TGTGCCAGCACCCAAAGGAGAGATCAGCCCCAGCATTTT. This translates into CASTQRRDQPQHF.

The rearrangement uses TRBV2 and TRBJ2-7; tentative D call: TRBD1 (7 bases). Germline V gene sequence: CDR1 SNHLY, CDR2 FYNNEI. The CDR3 has 14 amino acids. Trimming removed 6 bases from V and 5 bases from J, with 17 bases in between. The CDR3 loop is CASRSVRRGHEQYF. CDR3 DNA: TGTGCCAGCAGGTCCGTTAGGAGGGGGCACGAGCAGTACTTC.

This clone has only one observation. The rearrangement uses TRBV9 and TRBJ2-6, with no clear D. From germline, CDR1 is SGDLS and CDR2 YYNGEE. The CDR3 length is 15 residues. Trimming cost V 3 bases and J 4 bases, with 11 bases left between them. CDR3 DNA: TGTGCCAGCAGCGAGAGCCCCACGGGGGCCAACGTCCTGACTTTC. Its protein product is CASSESPTGANVLTF.

The chain carries TRBV9 and TRBJ2-7, with TRBD1 matching 7 bases. CDR3 length: 14 residues. Per the germline V gene, CDR1 is SGDLS and CDR2 is YYNGEE. J gave up 6 bases and V 3 bases, and 9 bases lay outside the gene matches. CDR3 nucleotides: TGTGCCAGCAGCGATCGGACAGGATCCCGCGAGCAGTACTTC. Residues: CASSDRTGSREQYF.